The 30 T cell receptor beta chains given below trace back to one sample, sequenced in a study of read filtering for tumor transcriptome and immune sequencing. The library was built from roughly 400 ng RNA with molecular barcoded adaptors for alpha/delta and beta/gamma chains. TCRdb called the reads again in MiXCR, with one record for every CDR3 protein. The table includes 100,000 to 150,000 distinct CDR3 sequences, around 13% detected once. The sample taken for sequencing was a population of CD138-negative cells sorted from bone marrow. These receptors were taken from a donor over 35 with multiple myeloma.

This clonotype has a count of ten or more. V usage is TRBV30 and J usage is TRBJ2-1; 8 bases are a match to TRBD2. Germline V gene lookup returns CDR1 GTSNPN and CDR2 SVGIG (reference sequence). The V gene end was trimmed by 2 bases and the J gene end by 7 bases; junction bases not matched to a gene: 10. This CDR3 comprises 15 residues. The CDR3 protein is CAWSSLGASGNEQFF. The CDR3 DNA is TGTGCCTGGAGTTCTCTCGGGGCTAGCGGGAATGAGCAGTTCTTC.

This clonotype occurred many times. The chain combines TRBV6-1 with TRBJ1-1; 12 bases fit TRBD1. The CDR3 is 17 residues long. Germline V lookup: CDR1 MNHNS, CDR2 SASEGT. V gave up 7 bases and J gave up 1 base; unmatched junction bases: 10. The CDR3 bases are TGTGCCAGCAATAATGTCCCGGGACAGGGGGCGAACACTGAAGCTTTCTTT. Translation gives CASNNVPGQGANTEAFF.

The V and J genes are TRBV18 and TRBJ1-4; a possible D gene is TRBD1 (5 bases). The CDR3 runs 14 residues. Germline CDR1 KGHSH, CDR2 LQKENI. Trimming removed 3 bases at V and 13 bases at J, with 18 bases between. The CDR3 spells CASSPGQEVGTLFF. CDR3 sequence (DNA): TGTGCCAGCTCACCGGGGCAGGAGGTGGGAACACTGTTTTTT.

In the case of this clonotype: A much larger clone sits a single nucleotide away, making a read error possible. V gene TRBV7-8 combines with J gene TRBJ1-5; no clear D. This CDR3 has 15 residues. Germline-derived CDR1 and CDR2 are SGHVS and FQNEAQ. In DNA, the CDR3 is TGTGGCAGCAGCTTAGAGGTTACAGATTATCAGCCCCAGCATTTT. This gives the protein CGSSLEVTDYQPQHF.

The chain links TRBV11-2 to TRBJ2-5, with 9 bases lining up with TRBD1. Germline V lookup: CDR1 SGHAT, CDR2 FQNNGV. CDR3 length: 15 residues. The J segment lost 3 bases and the V segment lost 2 bases, leaving 4 bases of the junction unmatched. The DNA for the CDR3 is TGTGCCAGCAGCTTACAGAGGACAGGGGAAGAGACCCAGTACTTC. As protein: CASSLQRTGEETQYF.

This clonotype has at least ten counts. The chain links TRBV6-1 to TRBJ1-5; TRBD1 matches 8 bases. Germline V gene sequence: CDR1 MNHNS, CDR2 SASEGT. The CDR3 extends over 15 amino acids. V trimming: 5 bases; J trimming: 6 bases; junction bases outside the gene matches: 9. As DNA, the CDR3 is TGTGCCAGCAGTTACCGAGGACAGGGAAGTCAGCCCCAGCATTTT. It yields the protein CASSYRGQGSQPQHF.

The chain has TRBV20-1 and TRBJ1-5; the D gene is possibly TRBD1 (5 bases). This CDR3 has 13 amino acids. The germline V and J ends were trimmed by 3 bases and 3 bases, with 9 bases remaining between them. CDR1 and CDR2 from the germline V gene are DFQATT and SNEGSKA (reference sequence). CDR3 protein: CSARGEINQPQHF. The CDR3 DNA follows: TGCAGTGCTAGGGGGGAAATCAATCAGCCCCAGCATTTT.

In this sample, this clonotype turned up many times. This may stem from a read error, because a much larger clone lies one nucleotide away. This chain links TRBV20-1 with TRBJ2-1, with TRBD2 matching over 9 bases. The length of the CDR3 is 13 residues. Per germline, CDR1 DFQATT and CDR2 SNEGSKA (reference sequence). This CDR3 reads CSADEREANGQFF. CDR3 coding DNA: TGCAGTGCTGACGAGCGGGAGGCCAATGGGCAGTTCTTC.

A note on this clonotype: A much larger clone is a single base away; this may be a read error. Lacking the conserved final phenylalanine or tryptophan, this CDR3 likely reflects a read error. The chain couples TRBV7-6 to TRBJ2-7, with D perhaps assigned TRBD1 or TRBD2 (5 bases each). V was cut by 1 base and J by 5 bases, with 12 bases left in between. The CDR3 extends over 14 amino acids. Germline V gene lookup returns CDR1 SGHVS and CDR2 FNYEAQ. CDR3 in DNA: TGTGCCAGCAGCTTAGGCGCTGGGACCCACGAGCAGTACTCC. Protein product: CASSLGAGTHEQYS.

There are a few counts of this clonotype. The V call is TRBV7-9, the J call TRBJ2-1, with D unclear. Germline assignment: CDR1 SEHNR and CDR2 FQNEAQ (reference sequence). Trimming removed 0 bases from V and 7 bases from J, with 16 bases in between. This CDR3 contains 16 residues. The CDR3 loop is CASSLAGSGLGNEQFF. The CDR3 nucleotides read TGTGCCAGCAGCTTAGCGGGTTCAGGTTTGGGGAATGAGCAGTTCTTC.

The gene calls are TRBV5-1 and TRBJ2-5; 7 bases agree with TRBD1. The CDR3 has 14 amino acids. Per germline, CDR1 SGHRS and CDR2 YFSETQ. V shed 4 bases, J shed 1 base, and the junction held 4 bases outside the gene matches. As DNA, the CDR3 is TGCGCCAGCAGCGTACAGGGGATCCAAGAGACCCAGTACTTC. Its translation: CASSVQGIQETQYF.

The sample holds many counts of this clonotype. DNA of the CDR3: TGCAGTGCAAGGGGACATTCCACCGGGGAGCTGTTTTTT. It yields the protein CSARGHSTGELFF. The gene calls are TRBV20-1 and TRBJ2-2, with D possibly matching TRBD1 (6 bases). V was cut by 6 bases and J by 4 bases, with 12 bases left in between. Germline loops: CDR1 DFQATT, CDR2 SNEGSKA (reference sequence). The CDR3 length is 13 residues.

There are many counts of this clonotype. This chain joins TRBV20-1 and TRBJ2-3; 14 bases are shared with TRBD2. The CDR3 has 16 residues. Germline CDR1 is DFQATT and CDR2 is SNEGSKA (reference sequence). J lost 5 bases, V lost 3 bases, and 7 bases had no gene match. For the CDR3, the DNA is TGCAGTGCTAGGGCGACTAGCGGGAGGGAGGGAGATACGCAGTATTTT. Its translation is CSARATSGREGDTQYF.

There are many counts of this clonotype. The chain combines TRBV29-1 with TRBJ1-1; 7 bases map to TRBD1. Germline V lookup: CDR1 SQVTM, CDR2 ANQGSEA. Unmatched junction bases numbered 7, after V lost 6 bases and J lost 0 bases. The CDR3 extends over 14 amino acids. The CDR3 DNA reads as TGCAGCGTAAAACGACAGGGTTTGAACACTGAAGCTTTCTTT. Protein product: CSVKRQGLNTEAFF.

This clonotype has ten or more counts. The chain employs TRBV5-1 and TRBJ2-1, with D perhaps matching TRBD2 (6 bases). Germline V gene lookup returns CDR1 SGHRS and CDR2 YFSETQ. Trimming shortened V by 4 bases and J by 6 bases, and 11 bases separated the two germline ends. The length of the CDR3 is 13 residues. This CDR3 is CASSGGLRNEQFF. In DNA, the CDR3 is TGCGCCAGCAGCGGGGGACTGCGCAATGAGCAGTTCTTC.

Comment on this clonotype: A read error may explain this, as a much larger clone is one base away. V gene TRBV5-1 combines with J gene TRBJ2-1; 13 nucleotides match TRBD2. The CDR3 totals 18 residues. V dropped 0 bases and J dropped 12; count of bases not matched to a gene: 15. Germline V gives CDR1 SGHRS, CDR2 YFSETQ. The CDR3 DNA reads as TGCGCCAGCAGCTTGGGACTAGCGGGAGGCCCCTCCGGGGATGGGCAGTTCTTC. It specifies CASSLGLAGGPSGDGQFF.

About this clonotype: With a much larger clone just one base away, this may be a read error. J is TRBJ2-7 and V is TRBV28; D is unresolved. This CDR3 is built from 15 residues. Germline CDR1 and CDR2: MDHEN and SYDVKM. CDR3 sequence reads: CAGSFSWRSTYEQYF. CDR3 DNA: TGTGCCGGCAGCTTTAGTTGGCGGAGCACCTACGAGCAGTACTTC.

The chain employs TRBV5-4 and TRBJ2-1, with 8 bases fitting TRBD2. The CDR3 has 16 amino acids. Germline values: CDR1 SGHNT, CDR2 YYREEE (reference sequence). The trim removed 4 bases at V and 2 bases at J, leaving 8 bases unmatched. CDR3 region: CASSVGGRSTYNEQFF. Here the CDR3 DNA reads TGTGCCAGCAGCGTGGGCGGGAGGTCGACCTACAATGAGCAGTTCTTC.

With respect to this clonotype: In this CDR3 the conserved last residue, phenylalanine or tryptophan, is missing, so a read error is likely. V usage is TRBV29-1 and J usage is TRBJ1-1; D unresolved. The CDR3 consists of 11 residues. V shed 6 bases and J shed 1 base, with 6 bases lying between them. Germline V gives CDR1 SQVTM, CDR2 ANQGSEA. This chain's CDR3 is CSVQENTEAFL. As DNA, the CDR3 is TGCAGCGTGCAAGAGAACACTGAAGCTTTCCTT.

This clonotype was recorded at least ten times. The chain recombines TRBV19 with TRBJ1-4, with TRBD1 matching 7 bases. Germline-derived CDR1 and CDR2 are LNHDA and SQIVND (reference sequence). V lost 5 bases to trimming and J lost 5 bases; unmatched junction nucleotides: 11. The length of the CDR3 is 16 residues. The CDR3, as DNA: TGTGCCAGTAGTGTGCTACCGGGACAGAGAAATGAAAAACTGTTTTTT. This gives the protein CASSVLPGQRNEKLFF.

This clonotype occurred a few times. V and J are TRBV20-1 and TRBJ2-7; 12 nucleotides agree with TRBD2. With V trimmed by 0 bases and J by 6 bases, 12 bases remained unmatched. The length of the CDR3 is 17 residues. Per germline, CDR1 DFQATT and CDR2 SNEGSKA (reference sequence). CDR3 in amino acids: CSARDKRLAGGLPEQYF. Here the CDR3 DNA reads TGCAGTGCTAGAGATAAAAGGCTAGCGGGAGGGCTGCCCGAGCAGTACTTC.

This clonotype has just a few counts. J is TRBJ2-2 and V is TRBV2, with TRBD1 as a possible D gene (5 bases). This CDR3 is built from 14 residues. Deletions cut 7 bases from V and 2 bases from J, with 11 bases between. The germline V gene has CDR1 SNHLY and CDR2 FYNNEI. Here the CDR3 reads CASIRGSNTGELFF. The CDR3 DNA reads as TGTGCCAGCATTAGGGGATCCAACACCGGGGAGCTGTTTTTT.

This clonotype was seen many times. V is TRBV27 and J is TRBJ1-1; TRBD1 might be the D (5 bases). Germline V gene sequence: CDR1 MNHEY, CDR2 SMNVEV (reference sequence). The CDR3 loop spans 15 amino acids. Trimming stripped 5 bases from V and 2 bases from J, with 15 bases between. This CDR3 reads CASSRDSLGNTEAFF. DNA of the CDR3: TGTGCCAGCAGTAGAGACAGTCTTGGAAACACTGAAGCTTTCTTT.

This clonotype was counted ten times or more. The chain is built from TRBV29-1 and TRBJ2-1, with D uncertain. In germline, CDR1 is SQVTM, CDR2 ANQGSEA. The V end was cut by 5 bases, the J end by 0 bases, with 8 bases between. The CDR3 spans 13 residues. This chain's CDR3 is CSVLWSSYNEQFF. Written as DNA, the CDR3 is TGCAGCGTTCTATGGAGCTCCTACAATGAGCAGTTCTTC.

Ten or more counts support this clonotype. J is TRBJ2-1 and V is TRBV6-4; 8 bases are a match to TRBD1. With 8 bases clipped from V and 8 bases from J, the junction kept 14 bases outside the gene matches. Germline CDR1 and CDR2: MRHNA and SNTAGT. The CDR3 covers 15 residues. CDR3 nucleotides: TGTGCCAGCCGCCGGGAAGGACAGGGCCCCCATGAGCAGTTCTTC. Its translation: CASRREGQGPHEQFF.

This clonotype has at least ten counts. The V and J genes are TRBV19 and TRBJ1-5; 7 bases agree with TRBD1. With 10 bases clipped from V and 1 base from J, the junction kept 13 bases outside the gene matches. CDR1 is LNHDA, CDR2 SQIVND, per germline (reference sequence). The length of the CDR3 is 16 residues. Here the CDR3 DNA reads TGTGCCACCCGGGACAGAGCCATCTCCAGCAATCAGCCCCAGCATTTT. Protein product: CATRDRAISSNQPQHF.

This clonotype has at least ten counts. This sequence joins TRBV7-2 and TRBJ2-3; D uncertain. V lost 8 bases and J 6 bases, leaving 9 bases between the germline ends. Germline V lookup: CDR1 SGHTA, CDR2 FQGNSA. The CDR3 totals 11 residues. The CDR3 reads CASPASDTQYF. In DNA, the CDR3 is TGTGCCAGCCCCGCCTCCGATACGCAGTATTTT. Together with reference TRBV7-2 and TRBJ2-3, the CDR3 gives the full variable domain: GAGVSQSPSNKVTEKGKDVELRCDPISGHTALYWYRQSLGQGLEFLIYFQGNSAPDKSGLPSDRFSAERTGGSVSTLTIQRTQQEDSAVYLCASPASDTQYFGPGTRLTVL.

Ten or more counts support this clonotype. The chain recombines TRBV3-1 with TRBJ1-6, with 7 positions matching TRBD1. V lost 4 bases and J lost 10; bases outside the gene matches: 4. The V gene's germline CDR1 is LGHDT and CDR2 YNNKEL (reference sequence). This CDR3 has 13 amino acids. CDR3 sequence: CASSPRQGSPLHF. The CDR3 DNA follows: TGTGCCAGCAGCCCCCGACAGGGATCACCCCTCCACTTT.

The chain joins TRBV19 to TRBJ1-2; 7 nucleotides match TRBD1. This CDR3 contains 16 residues. The trim removed 6 bases at V and 5 bases at J, leaving 15 bases unmatched. CDR1 LNHDA and CDR2 SQIVND come from the germline V gene (reference sequence). Here the CDR3 reads CASSSSPRQGAYGYTF. In DNA form, the CDR3 reads TGTGCCAGTAGCTCCAGCCCCAGACAGGGAGCTTATGGCTACACCTTC.

Notes on this clonotype: With a much larger clone just one base away, this may be a read error. The rearrangement joins TRBV7-2 to TRBJ2-5, with D maybe TRBD2 (5 bases). V lost 5 bases and J lost 10, with 20 bases in between. Germline CDR1 and CDR2: SGHTA and FQGNSA. The CDR3 runs 14 residues. The CDR3 DNA reads as TGTGCCAGCAGCCCCAACCTACTAGGTGCCCGCCAGTACTTC. Its protein product is CASSPNLLGARQYF.